This T cell receptor beta chain comes out of a study of immune aging and cytomegalovirus after organ transplant (dated by TCRdb to about 2021). At the level of the whole study: Every transplant recipient was given three-drug immunosuppression consisting of prednisone, tacrolimus, and mycophenolate. Paper-wide results and their limitations: Post-transplant increases in aged-phenotype cells were observed regardless of clone size, following viremia and occurring earlier in large clones (days 200-264) than in small clones. CD57 was not measured in the sequencing data, so a conservative gene-based aging definition was used instead. Large clones contained a bigger proportion of TEMRA cells, and over time the seven largest clones (around 1,800 cells) picked up aged and TEMRA cells and lost TCM cells.

Based on the germline V gene, the CDR1 and CDR2 sequences are SGHRS and YFSETQ. V loses 0 bases of germline sequence and J loses 4 bases, and the interval between the two ends is 13 bases. Measured from the cysteine to the phenylalanine, the CDR3 is 15 residues long. Only CDR3 DNA remains: 45 bases, in frame from the first base. The time point label here, explained by the study, means: five sample-tagged time points from pre-transplant (day -1) to day 368 post-transplant, pooled. After thawing, PBMC were stimulated with a CMV IE-1 overlapping peptide library for under 15 hours, with no transport inhibitors added. After thawing, cells were rested overnight and were then stimulated in R10 medium with CD28/CD49d costimulation. The IE-1 peptide library was made up of 15-amino-acid peptides, each overlapping by 11 amino acids. Samples from each time point were barcoded using BD Single-Cell Multiplexing Kit Sample Tags, then pooled and stained with sorting antibodies plus oligo-conjugated anti-CD45RA. A BD FACSAria III was used to sort CMV-responsive CD8+CD137+ and CD4+CD154+ T cells at 4-way purity. Blood was drawn into EDTA vacutainers and was processed by Ficoll gradient within 1-24 hours.

The library was built by means of single-cell sequencing. Sequencing was performed on an Illumina NovaSeq 6000. For cell capture and library preparation, the team used the BD Rhapsody Targeted mRNA and AbSeq Reagent Kit in a microwell format. Libraries were prepared to cover TCR, sample tags, AbSeq, and targeted mRNA from the Human T-Cell Expression Panel plus custom TOX and TOX2 primers. Sequencing of the libraries was performed on an Illumina NovaSeq. The paper's data handling went like this. The analysis covered 9,000 to 13,000 cells in total, of which 7076 were CD8 T cells and 4494 were CD8 T cells with an identifiable TCR CDR3. The BD Rhapsody Targeted Analysis Pipeline, including V(D)J processing, was run on the Seven Bridges Genomics platform to process the raw data. SeqGeq 1.6.0 was used for quality control, Sample Tag demultiplexing with Lex-BDSMK, clone identification with VDJ Explorer, and Seurat clustering. Clones comprising <1% of CD8 T cells were considered non-expanded; clones comprising >2.5% of the sample were considered clonal expansions. The public reads were quality trimmed at Q25 with fastp and then assembled into clones with MiXCR by TCRdb, keeping productive beta chains. Every CDR3 protein is listed once, alongside the most common genes and DNA of its rows. TCRdb's processing, not the authors', yielded these V and J calls. For this sample there are around 21,000 distinct CDR3 sequences; just over 35% appear just once. Of the sample, under 30% falls within the top ten clones.

Worth noting for this clonotype: Its antigen specificity is not known. The sample holds no much larger clone one base away, and base qualities are not on file.

This clonotype originated in a female donor who had a heart transplant and CMV viremia. The rearrangement joined TRBV5-1 to TRBJ1-1; the D segment cannot be called with confidence. The sequencing used CMV peptide-activated CD4+ and CD8+ T cells sorted from blood, collected at five time points, pooled. Sample cell subset or site, as interpreted from the label and publication: sorted CD8+CD137+ and CD4+CD154+ T cells after 12 to 13 h CMV IE-1 peptide stimulation. CDR3 protein: CASSLGRLTSTEAFF. The nucleotide sequence reads TGCGCCAGCAGCTTGGGTCGTTTAACTTCCACTGAAGCTTTCTTT. With the rest looked up from the reference TRBV5-1 and TRBJ1-1 genes rather than sequenced, the full variable domain is KAGVTQTPRYLIKTRGQQVTLSCSPISGHRSVSWYQQTPGQGLQFLFEYFSETQRNKGNFPGRFSGRQFSNSRSEMNVSTLELGDSALYLCASSLGRLTSTEAFFGQGTRLTVV.